This is a list of T cell receptor beta chains from one sample in a study of patients and donors after allogeneic stem cell transplantation. TCRdb independently ran MiXCR on the RT-PCR reads; one entry per CDR3 protein. Of approximately 200,000 distinct CDR3 sequences detected, 14% appear once; the ten largest clones hold about 9.9%. Sequencing was carried out using blood, either unsorted or a sorted T cell fraction (not recorded which). These receptors came from a human donor who was either an allogeneic HSCT recipient or a stem cell or donor lymphocyte infusion donor (not recorded which). It is not recorded whose cells these are; they may come from a transplant donor. CDR3s include the opening cysteine and the closing phenylalanine or tryptophan. A D gene is named only where the DNA matches it firmly. The size of a clone is reported for some rows only, either as once, few or many, or as a class for expanded clones.

CDR3aa,CDR3nt,d_gene,abundance,j_gene,v_gene
CASSPDGTSGNGEQFF,TGTGCCAGCAGCCCGGATGGGACTAGCGGGAACGGTGAGCAGTTCTTC,TRBD2,few,TRBJ2-1,TRBV9
CASSPQGGITGELFF,TGTGCCAGCAGCCCTCAGGGGGGAATTACCGGGGAGCTGTTTTTT,.,.,TRBJ2-2,TRBV9
CATSRKDRGHGNTIYF,TGTGCCACCAGCAGAAAGGACAGGGGGCATGGAAACACCATATATTTT,TRBD1,few,TRBJ1-3,TRBV15
CASSLRTSGGSSYEQYF,TGTGCCAGCAGTTTAAGGACTAGCGGGGGGAGCTCCTACGAGCAGTACTTC,TRBD2,many,TRBJ2-7,TRBV12-3/TRBV12-4
CASSIDRAMGDTQYF,TGCGCCAGCAGCATCGATCGGGCCATGGGCGATACGCAGTATTTT,.,few,TRBJ2-3,TRBV5-1
CASSLVVADSTDTQYF,TGTGCCAGCAGCTTAGTTGTAGCGGATAGCACAGATACGCAGTATTTT,.,.,TRBJ2-3,TRBV7-9
CASSQPGIYGYTF,TGTGCCAGCAGCCAGCCGGGAATCTATGGCTACACCTTC,.,.,TRBJ1-2,TRBV9
CASSRTSPDTQYF,TGTGCCAGCAGTCGGACTAGCCCTGATACGCAGTATTTT,TRBD2,.,TRBJ2-3,TRBV28
CASSTRLFPNEKLFF,TGTGCCAGCAGCACCCGACTTTTCCCTAATGAAAAACTGTTTTTT,.,.,TRBJ1-4,TRBV7-3
CAWRGDSFKAYEQYF,TGTGCCTGGAGGGGGGACTCTTTCAAGGCCTACGAGCAGTACTTC,.,many,TRBJ2-7,TRBV30
CASSLSGEITEAFF,TGTGCCAGCAGTTTATCGGGGGAGATCACTGAAGCTTTCTTT,.,few,TRBJ1-1,TRBV12-3/TRBV12-4
CASSYSGDEGGELFF,TGTGCCAGCAGTTACTCAGGGGACGAGGGCGGGGAGCTGTTTTTT,.,few,TRBJ2-2,TRBV6-5
CASSSDSSGANVLTF,TGTGCCAGCAGCTCAGACAGCTCTGGGGCCAACGTCCTGACTTTC,.,few,TRBJ2-6,TRBV6-1
CASSPRTGGRGYTF,TGTGCCAGCAGTCCCCGGACAGGGGGCCGGGGCTACACCTTC,TRBD1,many,TRBJ1-2,TRBV6-4
CASSAPGLAGGPDEDTQYF,TGCGCCAGCAGCGCCCCGGGACTAGCGGGAGGGCCGGATGAGGATACGCAGTATTTT,TRBD2,many,TRBJ2-3,TRBV4-1
CASSLIGTLDIQYF,TGTGCCAGCAGCTTGATCGGGACTCTGGACATTCAGTACTTC,.,many,TRBJ2-4,TRBV5-6
CASSTDRASGYTF,TGTGCCAGCAGCACGGACAGGGCTAGTGGCTACACCTTC,TRBD1,.,TRBJ1-2,TRBV7-2
CASSLDWRVADTQYF,TGCGCCAGCAGCTTGGACTGGAGGGTGGCAGATACGCAGTATTTT,.,many,TRBJ2-3,TRBV5-1
CASSRNTGHSATQYF,TGTGCCAGCAGTCGAAATACGGGACACTCGGCGACCCAGTACTTC,.,once,TRBJ2-5,TRBV6-2/TRBV6-3
CATSDPSGVPYEQYF,TGTGCCACCAGTGATCCGTCGGGAGTTCCCTACGAGCAGTACTTC,.,many,TRBJ2-7,TRBV24-1
CATSDRTTGGREPQHF,TGTGCCACCAGTGATCGTACGACAGGGGGCAGGGAGCCCCAGCATTTT,TRBD1,.,TRBJ1-5,TRBV24-1
CASSLVPGAGQPQHF,TGTGCCAGCAGCTTAGTTCCGGGGGCAGGACAGCCCCAGCATTTT,.,few,TRBJ1-5,TRBV7-2
CASSPKTGQITGELFF,TGTGCCAGCAGCCCTAAAACGGGACAGATTACCGGGGAGCTGTTTTTT,TRBD1,.,TRBJ2-2,TRBV12-3/TRBV12-4
CASSLTPGQGYGYTF,TGTGCCAGCAGCTTAACCCCGGGACAGGGATATGGCTACACCTTC,TRBD1,.,TRBJ1-2,TRBV7-3
CATSLYNEQFF,TGTGCCACCAGTTTGTACAATGAGCAGTTCTTC,.,.,TRBJ2-1,TRBV24-1
CAASGPVDGYTF,TGTGCCGCATCCGGGCCAGTGGATGGCTACACCTTC,.,few,TRBJ1-2,TRBV24-1
CASRAGLRSWETQYF,TGTGCCAGCAGGGCGGGACTTCGCTCGTGGGAGACCCAGTACTTC,.,many,TRBJ2-5,TRBV2
CAISEPGEKLFF,TGTGCCATCAGTGAACCGGGTGAAAAACTGTTTTTT,.,many,TRBJ1-4,TRBV10-3
CASSEAGASSNEQFF,TGTGCCAGCAGTGAAGCGGGAGCCAGCTCCAATGAGCAGTTCTTC,TRBD2,few,TRBJ2-1,TRBV6-4
CSAHSRTVEKAYEQYF,TGCAGTGCGCACTCTCGGACGGTGGAGAAAGCCTACGAGCAGTACTTC,.,few,TRBJ2-7,TRBV20-1
CSARRDRAQGPQHF,TGCAGTGCTAGACGGGACAGGGCCCAGGGGCCCCAGCATTTT,TRBD1,.,TRBJ1-5,TRBV20-1
CSAKTQGGSGELFF,TGCAGTGCTAAGACACAGGGTGGCTCCGGGGAGCTGTTTTTT,.,many,TRBJ2-2,TRBV20-1
CASSRDSYNEQFF,TGTGCCAGCAGTCGGGACAGTTACAATGAGCAGTTCTTC,TRBD1,many,TRBJ2-1,TRBV2
CATSRVQGIGELFF,TGTGCCACCAGCAGAGTCCAGGGAATCGGGGAGCTGTTTTTT,.,many,TRBJ2-2,TRBV15
CASKGGTPNTGELFF,TGTGCCAGCAAGGGGGGGACACCGAACACCGGGGAGCTGTTTTTT,.,few,TRBJ2-2,TRBV2
CSAREDRPTSYNEQFF,TGCAGTGCTAGAGAGGACAGGCCAACATCCTACAATGAGCAGTTCTTC,TRBD1,.,TRBJ2-1,TRBV20-1
CSAAGGGTGELFF,TGCAGTGCTGCGGGAGGAGGGACCGGGGAGCTGTTTTTT,TRBD2,few,TRBJ2-2,TRBV20-1
CASSHPGRGRDGYTF,TGCGCCAGCAGCCACCCGGGGAGGGGGCGTGATGGCTACACCTTC,TRBD1,many,TRBJ1-2,TRBV4-1
CASSLGQYPNYGYTF,TGCGCCAGCAGCTTGGGACAGTACCCTAACTATGGCTACACCTTC,.,many,TRBJ1-2,TRBV5-1
CSVEPLGTSGTNNEQFF,TGCAGCGTTGAACCTTTGGGGACTAGCGGGACAAACAATGAGCAGTTCTTC,TRBD2,.,TRBJ2-1,TRBV29-1
CASRVEAGSTDTQYF,TGTGCCAGCAGGGTGGAGGCGGGGAGCACAGATACGCAGTATTTT,.,few,TRBJ2-3,TRBV2